The 26 T cell receptor beta chains listed next were all sequenced from one sample in a study of blood T cell repertoires in COVID-19. Sequencing was performed with immunoSEQ multiplex PCR; in TCRdb, only in-frame clones are kept and a portion is missing. Found here are some 99,000 clones, 70% to 80% of them singletons; the top ten hold around 24%. Sequencing was done on a sample of peripheral blood. Receptor source: a man in his 70s with acute or convalescent COVID-19.

This clone was detected a few times. The chain has TRBV6-4 and TRBJ2-1; 11 bases map to TRBD2. Germline loops: CDR1 MRHNA, CDR2 SNTAGT. This CDR3 is built from 17 residues. With 6 bases clipped from V and 6 bases from J, the junction kept 13 bases outside the gene matches. The DNA of the CDR3 is TGTGCCAGCAGCCCCGGACTAGCGGGTCGAACTGGCAATGAGCAGTTCTTC. Its protein is CASSPGLAGRTGNEQFF.

The V call is TRBV9, the J call TRBJ2-5; TRBD2 might be the D (5 bases). Germline CDR1 SGDLS, CDR2 YYNGEE. Trimming removed 0 bases from V and 5 bases from J, with 11 bases in between. This CDR3 has 14 residues. This chain's CDR3 is CASSVGRPGETQYF. The DNA of the CDR3 is TGTGCCAGCAGCGTAGGCAGGCCGGGGGAGACCCAGTACTTC.

V usage is TRBV27 and J usage is TRBJ2-7; 7 bases are shared with TRBD1. Germline V gives CDR1 MNHEY, CDR2 SMNVEV (reference sequence). V lost 3 bases to trimming and J lost 6 bases; unmatched junction nucleotides: 8. The CDR3 extends over 14 amino acids. The DNA of the CDR3 is TGTGCCAGCAGTTTTCGAAGACAGGGACGCGAGCAGTACTTC. It codes for CASSFRRQGREQYF.

This clone came up once. The V gene is TRBV9, the J gene TRBJ1-3, with D maybe TRBD1 (6 bases). Germline V gene lookup returns CDR1 SGDLS and CDR2 YYNGEE. Trimming took off 4 bases at V and 4 bases at J, with 15 bases between the two ends. This CDR3 has 15 residues. This CDR3 is CASSFGGRSGNTIYF. DNA for the CDR3: TGTGCCAGCAGCTTCGGGGGGCGATCGGGAAACACCATATATTTT. The full variable domain, in which reference TRBV9 and TRBJ1-3 provide the parts outside the CDR3, is DSGVTQTPKHLITATGQRVTLRCSPRSGDLSVYWYQQSLDQGLQFLIQYYNGEERAKGNILERFSAQQFPDLHSELNLSSLELGDSALYFCASSFGGRSGNTIYFGEGSWLTVV.

This clone was seen just once. The V and J genes are TRBV29-1 and TRBJ1-5; 7 positions match TRBD1. Germline CDR1 is SQVTM and CDR2 is ANQGSEA. After removal of 5 bases from V and 0 bases from J, the junction contained 4 bases not matched to a gene. This CDR3 comprises 14 residues. As DNA, the CDR3 is TGCAGCGTTAGGGACAGCCTTAGCAATCAGCCCCAGCATTTT. This translates into CSVRDSLSNQPQHF.

The chain has TRBV4-3 and TRBJ1-4; D perhaps matches TRBD1 (5 bases). There are 15 residues in the CDR3. Trimming removed 1 base at V and 8 bases at J, with 14 bases between. Germline CDR1 LGHNA, CDR2 YSLEER. CDR3: CASSQAGGRGEKLFF. DNA for the CDR3: TGCGCCAGCAGCCAAGCGGGGGGGAGAGGAGAAAAACTGTTTTTT.

The V gene is TRBV7-2, the J gene TRBJ1-6, with 7 bases identical to TRBD1. The ends lost 5 bases at V and 14 bases at J; junction bases unmatched: 3. The CDR3 consists of 11 residues. CDR1 and CDR2 from the germline V gene are SGHTA and FQGNSA. The CDR3 region has the DNA TGTGCCAGCAGCATAGGGGGCACCCTCCACTTT. This translates into CASSIGGTLHF.

V gene TRBV6-6 combines with J gene TRBJ1-5; 8 bases line up with TRBD1. V dropped 7 bases and J dropped 2; count of bases not matched to a gene: 10. Germline V CDR1 and CDR2: MNHNY, SVGAGI (reference sequence). CDR3 size: 16 residues. In DNA, the CDR3 is TGTGCCAGCACCGACAGGGGTGCGAGGGGCAATCAGCCCCAGCATTTT. It codes for CASTDRGARGNQPQHF.

The chain couples TRBV3-1 (or the pseudogene TRBV3-2) to TRBJ1-5, with D unclear. CDR3 length: 13 residues. The V end lost 0 bases, the J end lost 6 bases, and 6 bases lay between the germline ends. Germline assignment: CDR1 LGHDT and CDR2 YNNKEL (reference sequence). CDR3 protein: CASSQDSVQPQHF. The DNA for the CDR3 is TGTGCCAGCAGCCAAGATTCGGTTCAGCCCCAGCATTTT.

This sequence joins TRBV18 and TRBJ2-7, with 9 bases identical to TRBD2. Germline CDR1 is KGHSH and CDR2 is LQKENI. V lost 5 bases and J lost 0; bases outside the gene matches: 5. This CDR3 spans 15 amino acids. Here the CDR3 reads CASSSGLAVSYEQYF. CDR3 nucleotides: TGTGCCAGCTCATCGGGACTAGCCGTCTCCTACGAGCAGTACTTC.

This sequence joins TRBV28 and TRBJ1-1, with 9 bases lining up with TRBD1. With V trimmed by 9 bases and J by 4 bases, 15 bases remained unmatched. Looked up from germline, CDR1 is MDHEN and CDR2 is SYDVKM. This CDR3 spans 16 amino acids. In DNA form, the CDR3 reads TGTGCCAGTAGATCATCCGGGACAGGGATTACCACTGAAGCTTTCTTT. It is translated as CASRSSGTGITTEAFF.

The V gene is TRBV18, the J gene TRBJ2-5; D may be TRBD1 (7 bases). Germline CDR1 and CDR2: KGHSH and LQKENI. CDR3 size: 15 residues. V dropped 2 bases and J dropped 5 bases, with 15 bases sitting between them. The CDR3 region has the DNA TGTGCCAGCTCACCATCTGCAGGGGGGTTGGAGACCCAGTACTTC. Encoded protein: CASSPSAGGLETQYF.

The genes are TRBV7-2 and TRBJ2-3, with 9 positions matching TRBD2. The CDR3 contains 16 residues. With 5 bases clipped from V and 2 bases from J, the junction kept 8 bases outside the gene matches. The germline CDR1 and CDR2 sequences are SGHTA and FQGNSA. This CDR3 reads CASSPSLAGITDTQYF. CDR3 coding DNA: TGTGCCAGCAGCCCGTCCCTAGCGGGAATCACAGATACGCAGTATTTT.

This chain joins TRBV20-1 and TRBJ1-2, with D perhaps TRBD1 (6 bases). The germline V and J ends were trimmed by 3 bases and 4 bases, with 12 bases remaining between them. The germline V gene has CDR1 DFQATT and CDR2 SNEGSKA (reference sequence). This CDR3 has 13 residues. CDR3 in amino acids: CSASRQESYGYTF. CDR3 nucleotide sequence: TGCAGTGCTAGTCGACAGGAGTCCTATGGCTACACCTTC.

This clone was picked up many times. CDR3 region: CASSFATGSGTGELFF. In DNA form, the CDR3 reads TGCGCCAGCAGCTTCGCTACAGGGTCAGGGACCGGGGAGCTGTTTTTT. The J gene is TRBJ2-2, the V gene TRBV5-1, with a tentative D call TRBD1 (6 bases). Deletions cut 2 bases from V and 5 bases from J, with 16 bases between. From germline, CDR1 is SGHRS and CDR2 YFSETQ. This CDR3 has 16 residues. Supplemented by reference TRBV5-1 and TRBJ2-2, the full variable domain reads KAGVTQTPRYLIKTRGQQVTLSCSPISGHRSVSWYQQTPGQGLQFLFEYFSETQRNKGNFPGRFSGRQFSNSRSEMNVSTLELGDSALYLCASSFATGSGTGELFFGEGSRLTVL.

This clone has only a few counts. J is TRBJ1-1 and V is TRBV3-1 (or the pseudogene TRBV3-2), with a weak D call TRBD1 (5 bases). The V gene lost 1 base and the J gene lost 5 bases, with 14 bases spanning the gap. The CDR3 loop spans 15 amino acids. Germline V gives CDR1 LGHDT, CDR2 YNNKEL (reference sequence). CDR3: CASSQGAGEWTEAFF. DNA for the CDR3: TGTGCCAGCAGCCAAGGAGCGGGGGAATGGACTGAAGCTTTCTTT.

The CDR3 reads CASSLLLGQGGAEAFF. CDR3 nucleotide sequence: TGTGCCAGCAGCTTACTCTTGGGTCAGGGGGGTGCTGAAGCTTTCTTT. This sequence joins TRBV5-6 and TRBJ1-1; 7 nucleotides line up with TRBD1. The germline gives CDR1 SGHDT, CDR2 YYEEEE. V gave up 2 bases and J gave up 6 bases; unmatched junction bases: 13. CDR3 length: 16 amino acids.

This chain joins TRBV6-2 or TRBV6-3 and TRBJ1-4; tentatively, D is TRBD1 (5 bases). Germline V gives CDR1 MNHEY, CDR2 SVGEGT. CDR3 size: 14 residues. V was pared by 5 bases and J by 4 bases, with 11 bases between. DNA for the CDR3: TGTGCCAGCAGTCTCCAGGGAATTAATGAAAAACTGTTTTTT. It codes for CASSLQGINEKLFF.

This clone appeared a single time. The rearrangement uses TRBV20-1 and TRBJ1-5; TRBD1 matches at 9 bases. Losses at the gene ends were 3 bases for V and 4 bases for J; bases not matched to a gene: 10. The CDR3 is made up of 16 amino acids. Germline V gene lookup returns CDR1 DFQATT and CDR2 SNEGSKA (reference sequence). CDR3 bases: TGCAGTGCTAGTCCCGGGACAGGGCTAAGGAATCAGCCCCAGCATTTT. It is translated as CSASPGTGLRNQPQHF.

The rearrangement joins TRBV7-2 to TRBJ2-1, with a possible D match to TRBD2 (5 bases). This CDR3 has 15 amino acids. In germline, CDR1 is SGHTA, CDR2 FQGNSA. V lost 8 bases, J lost 3 bases, and 17 bases lay in between. CDR3 amino acids: CASLVVSGGYNEQFF. In nucleotides, the CDR3 is TGTGCCAGCTTAGTGGTCAGCGGAGGCTACAATGAGCAGTTCTTC.

The chain is built from TRBV30 and TRBJ1-4; D unclear. This CDR3 comprises 13 residues. Germline V CDR1 and CDR2: GTSNPN, SVGIG (reference sequence). Trimming shortened V by 6 bases and J by 4 bases, and 12 bases separated the two germline ends. CDR3 nucleotides: TGTGCCTGTCGGATAGACAATAATGAAAAACTGTTTTTT. Its translation: CACRIDNNEKLFF.

The rearrangement joins TRBV2 to TRBJ2-7; D is unresolved. CDR3 length: 12 residues. Germline lookup yields CDR1 SNHLY and CDR2 FYNNEI. The ends were cut back, 3 bases at V and 5 bases at J, with 8 bases in the middle. The CDR3 is CASSDRINEQYF. The CDR3 nucleotides read TGTGCCAGCAGTGACAGAATCAACGAGCAGTACTTC.

This clone was seen once. This chain's CDR3 is CATSRDGAGGNQPQHF. The CDR3 DNA sequence: TGTGCCACCAGCAGAGATGGCGCAGGGGGTAATCAGCCCCAGCATTTT. The rearrangement links TRBV15 to TRBJ1-5, with TRBD1 identical over 7 bases. The CDR3 is 16 amino acids. Germline-derived CDR1 and CDR2 are LNHNV and YYDKDF (reference sequence). Germline trimming cut 0 bases from V and 4 bases from J; bases unmatched to any gene: 6.

V and J are TRBV6-2 or TRBV6-3 and TRBJ2-2, with TRBD1 as a possible D gene (5 bases). The length of the CDR3 is 13 residues. CDR1 is MNHEY and CDR2 is SVGEGT in the germline V gene. Trimming cost V 5 bases and J 4 bases, with 8 bases left between them. CDR3 in amino acids: CASSRGFTGELFF. Written as DNA, the CDR3 is TGTGCCAGCAGTAGGGGCTTCACCGGGGAGCTGTTTTTT.

This clone was detected only once. This chain uses TRBV6-5 with TRBJ1-6, with D tentatively TRBD1 (6 bases). Germline V gives CDR1 MNHEY, CDR2 SVGAGI. Trimming left V 2 bases short and J 10 bases short, with 12 bases between. The CDR3 contains 14 residues. CDR3 sequence (DNA): TGTGCCAGCAGTTACGCACAGGGCGAGTCACCCCTCCACTTT. This encodes CASSYAQGESPLHF.

The gene calls are TRBV4-3 and TRBJ1-3, with D perhaps matching TRBD1 (5 bases). CDR1 and CDR2 (germline): LGHNA, YSLEER. V was shortened by 0 bases and J by 4 bases, with 13 bases between the two germline ends. There are 16 residues in the CDR3. This CDR3 reads CASSQDHRGSGNTIYF. In nucleotides, the CDR3 is TGCGCCAGCAGCCAAGATCATAGGGGATCCGGAAACACCATATATTTT.